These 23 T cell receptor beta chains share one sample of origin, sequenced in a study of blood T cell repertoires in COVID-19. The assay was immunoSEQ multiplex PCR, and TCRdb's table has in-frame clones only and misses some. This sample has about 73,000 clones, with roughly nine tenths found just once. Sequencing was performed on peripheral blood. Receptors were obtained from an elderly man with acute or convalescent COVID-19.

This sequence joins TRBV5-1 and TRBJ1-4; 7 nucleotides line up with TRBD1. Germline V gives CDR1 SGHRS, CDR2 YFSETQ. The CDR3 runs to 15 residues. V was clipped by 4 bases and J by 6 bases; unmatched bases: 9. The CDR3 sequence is CASSPVGGGDEKLFF. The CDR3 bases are TGCGCCAGCAGCCCCGTAGGGGGCGGAGATGAAAAACTGTTTTTT.

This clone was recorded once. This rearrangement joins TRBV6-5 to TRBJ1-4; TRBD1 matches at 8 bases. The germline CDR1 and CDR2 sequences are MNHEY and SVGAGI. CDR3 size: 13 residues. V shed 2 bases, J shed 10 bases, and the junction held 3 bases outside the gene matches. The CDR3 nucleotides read TGTGCCAGCAGTTACACAGACAGGGGAAAACTGTTTTTT. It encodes CASSYTDRGKLFF.

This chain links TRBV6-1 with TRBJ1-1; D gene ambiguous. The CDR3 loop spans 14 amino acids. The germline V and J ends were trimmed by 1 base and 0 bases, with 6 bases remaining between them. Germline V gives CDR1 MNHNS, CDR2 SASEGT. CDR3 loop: CASSEVQMNTEAFF. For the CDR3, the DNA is TGTGCCAGCAGTGAAGTACAAATGAACACTGAAGCTTTCTTT.

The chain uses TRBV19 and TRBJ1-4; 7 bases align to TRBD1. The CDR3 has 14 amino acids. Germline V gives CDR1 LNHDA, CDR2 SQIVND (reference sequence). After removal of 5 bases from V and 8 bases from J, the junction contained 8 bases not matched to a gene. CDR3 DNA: TGTGCCAGTAGTTTAACCGGGACAGACGAAAAACTGTTTTTT. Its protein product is CASSLTGTDEKLFF.

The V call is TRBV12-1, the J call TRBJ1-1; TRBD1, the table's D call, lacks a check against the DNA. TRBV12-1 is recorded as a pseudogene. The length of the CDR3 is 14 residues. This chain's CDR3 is CASSFEDRGTVSFF. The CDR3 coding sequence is TGTGCCAGCAGCTTTGAAGACAGGGGGACCGTCTCTTTCTTT.

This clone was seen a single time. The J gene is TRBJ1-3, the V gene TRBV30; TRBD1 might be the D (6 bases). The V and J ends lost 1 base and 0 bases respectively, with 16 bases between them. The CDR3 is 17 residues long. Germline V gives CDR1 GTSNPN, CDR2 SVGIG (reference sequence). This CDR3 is CAWSEGHLVDSGNTIYF. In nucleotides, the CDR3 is TGTGCCTGGAGTGAGGGACACCTGGTCGACTCTGGAAACACCATATATTTT.

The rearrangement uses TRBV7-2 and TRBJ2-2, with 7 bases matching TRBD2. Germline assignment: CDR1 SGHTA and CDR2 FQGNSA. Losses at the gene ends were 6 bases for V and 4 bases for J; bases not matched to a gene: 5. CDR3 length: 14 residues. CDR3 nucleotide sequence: TGTGCCAGCAGTTGGACTAGAGGCACCGGGGAGCTGTTTTTT. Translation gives CASSWTRGTGELFF.

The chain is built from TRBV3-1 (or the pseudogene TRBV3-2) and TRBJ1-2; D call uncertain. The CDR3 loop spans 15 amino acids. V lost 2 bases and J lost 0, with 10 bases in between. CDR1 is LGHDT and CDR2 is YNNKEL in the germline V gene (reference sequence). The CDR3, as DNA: TGTGCCAGCAGCCAATATAATACAGCTAACTATGGCTACACCTTC. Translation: CASSQYNTANYGYTF.

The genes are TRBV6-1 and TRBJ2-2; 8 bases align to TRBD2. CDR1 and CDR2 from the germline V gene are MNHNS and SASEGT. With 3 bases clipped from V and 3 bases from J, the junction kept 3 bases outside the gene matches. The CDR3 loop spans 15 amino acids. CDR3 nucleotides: TGTGCCAGCAGTGAGGGACTAGGGGACACCGGGGAGCTGTTTTTT. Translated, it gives CASSEGLGDTGELFF.

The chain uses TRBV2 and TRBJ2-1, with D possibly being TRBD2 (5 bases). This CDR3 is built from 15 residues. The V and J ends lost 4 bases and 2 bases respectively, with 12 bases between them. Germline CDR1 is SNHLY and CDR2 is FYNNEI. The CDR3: CASSAGGWAYNEQFF. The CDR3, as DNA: TGTGCCAGCAGTGCCGGCGGGTGGGCCTACAATGAGCAGTTCTTC.

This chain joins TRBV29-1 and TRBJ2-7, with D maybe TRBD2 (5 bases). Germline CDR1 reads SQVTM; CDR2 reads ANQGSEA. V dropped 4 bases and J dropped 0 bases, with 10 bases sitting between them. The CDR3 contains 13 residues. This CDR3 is CSVGIGVSYEQYF. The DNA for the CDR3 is TGCAGCGTTGGGATCGGGGTCTCCTACGAGCAGTACTTC.

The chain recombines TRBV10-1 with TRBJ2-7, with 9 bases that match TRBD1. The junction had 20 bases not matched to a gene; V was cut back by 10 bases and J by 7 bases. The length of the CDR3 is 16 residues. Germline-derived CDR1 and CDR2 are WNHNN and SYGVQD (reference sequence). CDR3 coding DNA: TGCGCCACCACAGGGGGCGCGGACGCTGGGGTGTGGGAGCAGTACTTC. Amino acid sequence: CATTGGADAGVWEQYF.

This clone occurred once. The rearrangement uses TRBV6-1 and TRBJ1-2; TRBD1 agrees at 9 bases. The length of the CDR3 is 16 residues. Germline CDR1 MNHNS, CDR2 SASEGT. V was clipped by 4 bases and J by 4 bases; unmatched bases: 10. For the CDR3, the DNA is TGTGCCAGCAGTGCAACCGGGACAGGGACCTTCTATGGCTACACCTTC. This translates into CASSATGTGTFYGYTF.

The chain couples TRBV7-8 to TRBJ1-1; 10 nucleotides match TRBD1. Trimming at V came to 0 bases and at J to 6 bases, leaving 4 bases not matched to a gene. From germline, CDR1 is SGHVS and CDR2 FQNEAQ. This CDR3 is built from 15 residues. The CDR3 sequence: CASSLAGTGAPEAFF. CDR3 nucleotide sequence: TGTGCCAGCAGCTTAGCTGGGACAGGGGCGCCTGAAGCTTTCTTT.

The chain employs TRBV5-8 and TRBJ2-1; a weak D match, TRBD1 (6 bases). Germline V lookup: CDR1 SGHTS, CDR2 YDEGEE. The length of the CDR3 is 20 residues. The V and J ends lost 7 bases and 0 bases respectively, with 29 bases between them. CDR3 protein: CASPAWAQGLTDDSYNEQFF. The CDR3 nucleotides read TGTGCCAGCCCAGCTTGGGCACAGGGCCTTACTGATGACTCCTACAATGAGCAGTTCTTC.

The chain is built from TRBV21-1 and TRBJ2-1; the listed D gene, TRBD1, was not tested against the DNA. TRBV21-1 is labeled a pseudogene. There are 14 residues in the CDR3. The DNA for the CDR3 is TGTGCCAGCAGCAAGGCTGTTCCCTACAATGAGCAGTTCTTC. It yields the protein CASSKAVPYNEQFF.

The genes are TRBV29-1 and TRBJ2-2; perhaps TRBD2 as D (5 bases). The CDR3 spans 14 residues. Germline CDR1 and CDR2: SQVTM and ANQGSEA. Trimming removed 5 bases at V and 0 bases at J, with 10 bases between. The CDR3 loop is CSVRTRTNTGELFF. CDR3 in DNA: TGCAGCGTTCGGACTCGTACGAACACCGGGGAGCTGTTTTTT.

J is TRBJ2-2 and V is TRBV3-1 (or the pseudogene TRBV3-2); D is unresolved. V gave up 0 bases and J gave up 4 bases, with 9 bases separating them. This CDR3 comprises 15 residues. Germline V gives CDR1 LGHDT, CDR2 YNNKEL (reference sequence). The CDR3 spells CASSQDLMATGELFF. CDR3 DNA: TGTGCCAGCAGCCAAGATCTCATGGCCACCGGGGAGCTGTTTTTT.

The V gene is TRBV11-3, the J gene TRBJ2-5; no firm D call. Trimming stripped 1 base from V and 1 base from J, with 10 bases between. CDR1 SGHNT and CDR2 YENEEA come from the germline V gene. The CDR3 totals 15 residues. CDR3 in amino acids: CASSLGYSPQETQYF. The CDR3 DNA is TGTGCCAGCAGCTTAGGGTATAGCCCCCAAGAGACCCAGTACTTC.

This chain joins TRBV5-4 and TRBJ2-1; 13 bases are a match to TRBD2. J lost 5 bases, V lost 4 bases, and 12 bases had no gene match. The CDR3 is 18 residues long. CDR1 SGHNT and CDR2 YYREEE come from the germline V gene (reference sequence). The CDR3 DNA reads TGTGCCAGCAGCCCGCTCCGGACTAGCGGGGGAGAGAACAATGAGCAGTTCTTC. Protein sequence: CASSPLRTSGGENNEQFF.

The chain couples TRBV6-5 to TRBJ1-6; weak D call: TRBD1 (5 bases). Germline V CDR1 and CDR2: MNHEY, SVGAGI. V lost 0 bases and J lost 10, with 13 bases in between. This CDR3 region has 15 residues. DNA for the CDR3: TGTGCCAGCAGTTACTCTACAGGCGGAGCATCACCCCTCCACTTT. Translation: CASSYSTGGASPLHF.

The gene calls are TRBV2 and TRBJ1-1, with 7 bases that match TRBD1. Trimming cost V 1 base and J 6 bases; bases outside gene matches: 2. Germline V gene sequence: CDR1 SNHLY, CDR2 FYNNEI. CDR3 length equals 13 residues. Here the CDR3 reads CASSEGRGPEAFF. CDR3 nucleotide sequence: TGTGCCAGCAGTGAAGGTAGGGGGCCTGAAGCTTTCTTT.

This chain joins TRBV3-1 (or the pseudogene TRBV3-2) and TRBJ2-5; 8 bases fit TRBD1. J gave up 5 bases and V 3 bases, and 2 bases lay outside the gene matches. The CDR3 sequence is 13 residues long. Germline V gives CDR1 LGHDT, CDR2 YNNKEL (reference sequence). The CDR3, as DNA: TGTGCCAGCAGCCACGGGGACAGGGAGACCCAGTACTTC. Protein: CASSHGDRETQYF.